These 20 T cell receptor beta chains were sequenced from one sample in a study of neurological immune-mediated disorders. TCRdb re-derived calls from the 5' RACE reads in MiXCR, one entry per CDR3 protein. The sample shows just under 45,000 distinct CDR3 sequences, about 13% of them seen only once. Sequencing was carried out using PBMCs. Receptors originate from a female donor in good health.

This clonotype was recorded at least ten times. The chain uses TRBV20-1 and TRBJ2-5; D remains ambiguous. The CDR3 is 12 amino acids. CDR1 and CDR2 (germline): DFQATT, SNEGSKA (reference sequence). Trimming pared 4 bases from V and 5 bases from J, leaving 11 bases between. Written as DNA, the CDR3 is TGCAGTGCTATCACAAGGGTCGAGACCCAGTACTTC. Its translation is CSAITRVETQYF.

The CDR3 sequence is CASSQTPGNQPQHF. The CDR3 DNA is TGTGCCAGCAGCCAGACACCGGGTAATCAGCCCCAGCATTTT. The chain uses TRBV6-6 and TRBJ1-5; D is undetermined. V gave up 6 bases and J gave up 4 bases, with 13 bases separating them. Germline values: CDR1 MNHNY, CDR2 SVGAGI (reference sequence). The CDR3 consists of 14 residues.

Remarks on this clonotype: Given a much more abundant clone one base away, this may be a read error. The genes are TRBV5-1 and TRBJ1-1; TRBD1 might be the D (5 bases). Germline CDR1 is SGHRS and CDR2 is YFSETQ. V lost 2 bases and J 3 bases, leaving 11 bases between the germline ends. This CDR3 spans 14 amino acids. The CDR3 here is CASSLKKGYTEAFF. The DNA of the CDR3 is TGCGCCAGCAGCTTAAAAAAGGGGTACACTGAAGCTTTCTTT. The full variable domain, with the rest looked up from reference TRBV5-1 and TRBJ1-1, is KAGVTQTPRYLIKTRGQQVTLSCSPISGHRSVSWYQQTPGQGLQFLFEYFSETQRNKGNFPGRFSGRQFSNSRSEMNVSTLELGDSALYLCASSLKKGYTEAFFGQGTRLTVV.

This clonotype was observed at least ten times. The chain has TRBV13 and TRBJ2-2, with TRBD2 matching over 15 bases. Germline CDR1 PRHDT, CDR2 FYEKMQ (reference sequence). Trimming cost V 3 bases and J 4 bases; bases outside gene matches: 0. The CDR3 runs 16 residues. CDR3 DNA: TGTGCCAGCAGCTTGGGACTAGCGGGAGGCACCGGGGAGCTGTTTTTT. Protein product: CASSLGLAGGTGELFF.

This clonotype was detected once. A read error is possible here, since a much larger clone lies one base away. The V call is TRBV5-1, the J call TRBJ2-5, with unresolved D. In germline, CDR1 is SGHRS, CDR2 YFSETQ. The CDR3 sequence is 13 residues long. The V end lost 0 bases, the J end lost 0 bases, and 3 bases lay between the germline ends. In nucleotides, the CDR3 is TGCGCCAGCAGCTTGGTTGACCAAGAGACCCAGTACTTC. This sequence encodes CASSLVDQETQYF.

The sample holds many counts of this clonotype. The chain has TRBV7-8 and TRBJ1-2, with 7 bases that match TRBD1. Germline V gives CDR1 SGHVS, CDR2 FQNEAQ. The V and J ends lost 0 bases and 0 bases, in that order; junction bases with no gene match: 7. The CDR3 contains 17 residues. This CDR3 is CASSLAGTAFSNYGYTF. CDR3 DNA sequence: TGTGCCAGCAGCTTAGCAGGGACAGCTTTTTCTAACTATGGCTACACCTTC.

In its sample, this clonotype was seen many times. The V call is TRBV11-2, the J call TRBJ2-3; 7 nucleotides line up with TRBD2. The CDR3 is 15 amino acids. From germline, CDR1 is SGHAT and CDR2 FQNNGV. V shed 5 bases and J 5 bases; nucleotides not matched to a gene: 10. Written as DNA, the CDR3 is TGTGCCAGCAGCCTTGGGACGGGGAGGGGAGATACGCAGTATTTT. It specifies CASSLGTGRGDTQYF.

At least ten counts were recorded for this clonotype. The genes are TRBV29-1 and TRBJ1-3; no reliable D call. The CDR3 sequence is 15 residues long. V was shortened by 7 bases and J by 0 bases, with 16 bases between the two germline ends. Germline V gene sequence: CDR1 SQVTM, CDR2 ANQGSEA. The CDR3 DNA sequence: TGCAGCGCGAGGAAGGATACGAGCTCTGGAAACACCATATATTTT. Translating it yields CSARKDTSSGNTIYF.

The chain links TRBV28 to TRBJ1-5; D is undetermined. The V and J ends lost 6 bases and 4 bases respectively, with 13 bases between them. CDR1 is MDHEN, CDR2 SYDVKM, per germline. CDR3 size: 14 residues. CDR3 sequence (DNA): TGTGCCAGCAGGCCGGTTGGCCAGAATCAGCCCCAGCATTTT. It encodes CASRPVGQNQPQHF. Supplemented by reference TRBV28 and TRBJ1-5, the full variable domain reads DVKVTQSSRYLVKRTGEKVFLECVQDMDHENMFWYRQDPGLGLRLIYFSYDVKMKEKGDIPEGYSVSREKKERFSLILESASTNQTSMYLCASRPVGQNQPQHFGDGTRLSIL.

This clonotype was seen repeatedly, ten times or more. The chain couples TRBV6-1 to TRBJ2-1; 13 nucleotides line up with TRBD2. Germline V gives CDR1 MNHNS, CDR2 SASEGT. The CDR3 totals 19 residues. V shed 1 base and J 4 bases; nucleotides not matched to a gene: 10. Here the CDR3 DNA reads TGTGCCAGCAGTGAAGGTGGGACTAGCGGGGCCTACTGGTACAATGAGCAGTTCTTC. Translation gives CASSEGGTSGAYWYNEQFF.

This clonotype was observed many times. This chain uses TRBV18 with TRBJ1-2; D uncertain. The V end lost 0 bases, the J end lost 7 bases, and 12 bases lay between the germline ends. Germline V lookup: CDR1 KGHSH, CDR2 LQKENI. This CDR3 comprises 14 residues. CDR3 DNA: TGTGCCAGCTCACCACCGCTGGGAAGCGGTGGCTACACCTTC. Translating it yields CASSPPLGSGGYTF.

This clonotype was counted many times. V is TRBV29-1 and J is TRBJ1-1, with D maybe TRBD1 (6 bases). Trimming removed 5 bases at V and 1 base at J, with 17 bases between. The CDR3 is 15 residues long. Germline loops: CDR1 SQVTM, CDR2 ANQGSEA. CDR3 in DNA: TGCAGCGTTTCCAAGGGGGGGTCTGGGAACACTGAAGCTTTCTTT. Protein product: CSVSKGGSGNTEAFF.

This chain connects TRBV5-5 to TRBJ1-1; D remains unclear. V was shortened by 0 bases and J by 4 bases, with 13 bases between the two germline ends. Germline-derived CDR1 and CDR2 are SGHKS and YYEKEE (reference sequence). There are 15 residues in the CDR3. The DNA of the CDR3 is TGTGCCAGCAGCTTGGCCCTGAATGCGGGCACTGAAGCTTTCTTT. It yields the protein CASSLALNAGTEAFF.

This clonotype has ten or more counts. J is TRBJ2-7 and V is TRBV5-1; D might be TRBD2 (6 bases). The CDR3 is 14 residues long. Germline values: CDR1 SGHRS, CDR2 YFSETQ. V lost 5 bases to trimming and J lost 0 bases, with 12 bases between them. CDR3 DNA: TGCGCCAGCAGTGGGAGTAGCGGCTCCTACGAGCAGTACTTC. Translated: CASSGSSGSYEQYF. Full variable domain (rest looked up from reference TRBV5-1 and TRBJ2-7): KAGVTQTPRYLIKTRGQQVTLSCSPISGHRSVSWYQQTPGQGLQFLFEYFSETQRNKGNFPGRFSGRQFSNSRSEMNVSTLELGDSALYLCASSGSSGSYEQYFGPGTRLTVT.

This clonotype appeared many times. V usage is TRBV6-5 and J usage is TRBJ1-1, with 10 bases that match TRBD1. CDR1 MNHEY and CDR2 SVGAGI come from the germline V gene. The CDR3 sequence is 17 residues long. The junction had 10 bases not matched to a gene; V was cut back by 6 bases and J by 0 bases. This CDR3 reads CASSRTGTGAMNTEAFF. CDR3 sequence (DNA): TGTGCCAGCAGCAGGACCGGGACAGGGGCAATGAACACTGAAGCTTTCTTT.

In its sample, this clonotype was seen many times. The chain has TRBV10-3 and TRBJ1-1, with D maybe TRBD1 (6 bases). Germline V CDR1 and CDR2: ENHRY, SYGVKD. The CDR3 has 14 amino acids. V shed 10 bases and J shed 1 base, with 16 bases lying between them. The CDR3 DNA reads as TGTGCCACCTCTACAGGGATGGAGAACACTGAAGCTTTCTTT. It is translated as CATSTGMENTEAFF.

This clonotype was detected ten times or more. The rearrangement links TRBV29-1 to TRBJ2-1, with 7 bases aligning to TRBD2. Per the germline V gene, CDR1 is SQVTM and CDR2 is ANQGSEA. The trim removed 4 bases at V and 4 bases at J, leaving 7 bases unmatched. This CDR3 has 14 amino acids. The CDR3 DNA follows: TGCAGCGTTGGGCGGGAGCCCTTTTACAATGAGCAGTTCTTC. As protein: CSVGREPFYNEQFF.

This clonotype was counted a few times. Here the CDR3 reads CSAGHRSGEQYF. The CDR3 DNA sequence: TGCAGCGCCGGTCACAGGAGCGGCGAGCAGTACTTC. The chain is built from TRBV29-1 and TRBJ2-7; D may correspond to TRBD1 or TRBD2 (5 bases each). Germline CDR1 SQVTM, CDR2 ANQGSEA. V lost 7 bases to trimming and J lost 6 bases, with 16 bases between them. This CDR3 has 12 amino acids.

This clonotype was picked up one time. The chain couples TRBV12-3 or TRBV12-4 to TRBJ2-5; possible D gene TRBD1, 5 bases. This CDR3 has 13 amino acids. V was shortened by 4 bases and J by 7 bases, with 13 bases between the two germline ends. The CDR3 here is CASSSLDQGTQYF. Written as DNA, the CDR3 is TGTGCCAGCAGTTCCCTAGATCAGGGGACCCAGTACTTC.

Many counts were recorded for this clonotype. This chain connects TRBV20-1 to TRBJ1-5, with D uncertain. The length of the CDR3 is 12 residues. V was clipped by 4 bases and J by 1 base, with 5 bases between them. Per the germline V gene, CDR1 is DFQATT and CDR2 is SNEGSKA (reference sequence). The CDR3 DNA reads TGCAGTGCTACAACCAGCAATCAGCCCCAGCATTTT. Translation gives CSATTSNQPQHF.